These 15 T cell receptor beta chains share one sample of origin, sequenced in a study of shared clonotypes between healthy human individuals. Sequenced by immunoSEQ multiplex PCR; TCRdb stores in-frame clones only, minus some. Among about 2.3 million clones listed, 85% to 95% were seen once. Material: naive CD4+ T cells from PBMCs. Subset noted: CD45RA+ positively selected. The receptors were gathered from a man between 18 and 29 years old in good health. Some clones in this sample may be carry-over from other donors' samples.

The rearrangement links TRBV7-2 to TRBJ2-7; D call uncertain. V lost 4 bases to trimming and J lost 1 base, with 8 bases between them. The V gene's germline CDR1 is SGHTA and CDR2 FQGNSA. This CDR3 has 13 residues. The CDR3 DNA reads TGTGCCAGCAGCTGGACGGGTTCCTACGAGCAGTACTTC. Amino acids: CASSWTGSYEQYF.

The rearrangement joins TRBV18 to TRBJ2-6; D perhaps matches TRBD1 (5 bases). CDR3 length: 20 residues. The germline gives CDR1 KGHSH, CDR2 LQKENI. Deletions cut 3 bases from V and 1 base from J, with 22 bases between. CDR3 sequence reads: CASSPPPGRAASSGANVLTF. The CDR3 DNA reads TGTGCCAGCTCACCCCCCCCGGGCAGGGCCGCTTCGTCTGGGGCCAACGTCCTGACTTTC.

This chain joins TRBV5-6 and TRBJ1-1; D unclear. V dropped 4 bases and J dropped 1 base, with 17 bases sitting between them. CDR1 and CDR2 (germline): SGHDT, YYEEEE. The CDR3 is made up of 16 amino acids. The CDR3 spells CASSHGSGLGNTEAFF. The CDR3 DNA reads TGTGCCAGCAGCCACGGGTCTGGACTTGGGAACACTGAAGCTTTCTTT.

The count of this clone is one. The chain recombines TRBV9 with TRBJ2-7; the D call may be TRBD1 or TRBD2 (5 bases each). The CDR3 is made up of 14 amino acids. The germline CDR1 and CDR2 sequences are SGDLS and YYNGEE. Trimming shortened V by 5 bases and J by 3 bases, and 15 bases separated the two germline ends. The CDR3 here is CASSPPGRLYEQYF. CDR3 bases: TGTGCCAGCAGTCCTCCGGGACGGCTCTACGAGCAGTACTTC.

The CDR3 DNA reads as TGTGCCAGCAGTGAAGGAGGTAGCGGGAGCCAAGAGACCCAGTACTTC. Its protein is CASSEGGSGSQETQYF. This sequence joins TRBV25-1 and TRBJ2-5, with TRBD2 matching over 9 bases. The CDR3 totals 16 residues. Trimming at V came to 2 bases and at J to 1 base, leaving 5 bases not matched to a gene. In germline, CDR1 is MGHDK, CDR2 SYGVNS.

The chain uses TRBV21-1 and TRBJ1-1; the table gives TRBD1 as D, unverified against the DNA. TRBV21-1 is labeled a pseudogene. The CDR3 length is 15 residues. The CDR3 reads CASRHQGATMTEAFF. CDR3 coding DNA: TGTGCCAGCCGACACCAGGGGGCGACCATGACTGAAGCTTTCTTT.

This chain links TRBV5-1 with TRBJ1-3; D remains unclear. Germline assignment: CDR1 SGHRS and CDR2 YFSETQ. V lost 1 base and J 1 base, leaving 12 bases between the germline ends. The CDR3 extends over 16 amino acids. CDR3 in amino acids: CASSLSSELSGNTIYF. The CDR3, as DNA: TGCGCCAGCAGCTTGTCCAGCGAACTTTCTGGAAACACCATATATTTT.

The chain combines TRBV29-1 with TRBJ1-1; a possible D gene is TRBD1 (6 bases). Germline CDR1 is SQVTM and CDR2 is ANQGSEA. V was shortened by 7 bases and J by 8 bases, with 17 bases between the two germline ends. The CDR3 runs to 12 residues. The CDR3 region is CSEGRGRTEAFF. The CDR3 DNA sequence: TGCAGCGAAGGCAGGGGAAGGACAGAAGCTTTCTTT. The full variable domain, in which reference TRBV29-1 and TRBJ1-1 provide the parts outside the CDR3, is SAVISQKPSRDICQRGTSLTIQCQVDSQVTMMFWYRQQPGQSLTLIATANQGSEATYESGFVIDKFPISRPNLTFSTLTVSNMSPEDSSIYLCSEGRGRTEAFFGQGTRLTVV.

The rearrangement links TRBV5-6 to TRBJ2-7; 8 positions agree with TRBD2. This CDR3 is 18 amino acids long. With 1 base clipped from V and 2 bases from J, the junction kept 14 bases outside the gene matches. Per the germline V gene, CDR1 is SGHDT and CDR2 is YYEEEE. The DNA of the CDR3 is TGTGCCAGCAGCTTGTTCGGGATGGCTAGCGGGCTACCCTACGAGCAGTACTTC. This gives the protein CASSLFGMASGLPYEQYF.

This clone was seen more than once but under ten times. This chain links TRBV19 with TRBJ2-5; D not certain. The CDR3 is 13 amino acids. The ends were cut back, 5 bases at V and 5 bases at J, with 12 bases in the middle. Looked up from germline, CDR1 is LNHDA and CDR2 is SQIVND (reference sequence). CDR3: CASSSGLRETQYF. CDR3 sequence (DNA): TGTGCCAGTAGTTCGGGCCTAAGGGAGACCCAGTACTTC.

The V and J genes are TRBV28 and TRBJ1-3; D is perhaps TRBD1 (6 bases). Between the trimmed V and J ends, which lost 7 bases and 2 bases, there was a span of 18 bases. The CDR3 is 16 amino acids. From germline, CDR1 is MDHEN and CDR2 SYDVKM. The CDR3 spells CASIDQGHLAGNTIYF. CDR3 DNA sequence: TGTGCCAGCATAGATCAGGGACACTTAGCTGGAAACACCATATATTTT.

The chain employs TRBV5-1 and TRBJ2-7; 8 nucleotides align to TRBD1. V trimming: 4 bases; J trimming: 6 bases; junction bases outside the gene matches: 15. CDR3 size: 16 residues. Germline CDR1 and CDR2: SGHRS and YFSETQ. CDR3 residues: CASSGRRDRLHSEQYF. Written as DNA, the CDR3 is TGCGCCAGCAGCGGACGCCGGGACAGGTTACATTCCGAGCAGTACTTC.

The gene calls are TRBV18 and TRBJ1-2; no clear D. Trimming pared 3 bases from V and 0 bases from J, leaving 5 bases between. This CDR3 contains 13 residues. CDR1 KGHSH and CDR2 LQKENI come from the germline V gene. The CDR3 DNA reads as TGTGCCAGCTCACCGCCGCCTAACTATGGCTACACCTTC. Protein product: CASSPPPNYGYTF. The entire variable domain, with the rest obtained from reference TRBV18 and TRBJ1-2, is as follows: NAGVMQNPRHLVRRRGQEARLRCSPMKGHSHVYWYRQLPEEGLKFMVYLQKENIIDESGMPKERFSAEFPKEGPSILRIQQVVRGDSAAYFCASSPPPNYGYTFGSGTRLTVV.

The V and J genes are TRBV7-2 and TRBJ1-2; possibly TRBD1 for D (6 bases). Germline V gene sequence: CDR1 SGHTA, CDR2 FQGNSA. The CDR3 runs 16 residues. The V and J ends lost 1 base and 5 bases respectively, with 17 bases between them. In nucleotides, the CDR3 is TGTGCCAGCAGCTTAGGGCTTGGCACAGGGTGGTATGGCTACACCTTC. This gives the protein CASSLGLGTGWYGYTF.

The chain recombines TRBV28 with TRBJ2-7; D not resolved. The CDR3 has 11 residues. CDR1 MDHEN and CDR2 SYDVKM come from the germline V gene. V was clipped by 6 bases and J by 2 bases, with 5 bases between them. CDR3 DNA sequence: TGTGCCAGCAGACAAGCCTACGAGCAGTACTTC. It yields the protein CASRQAYEQYF. The full variable domain, with the rest looked up from reference TRBV28 and TRBJ2-7, is DVKVTQSSRYLVKRTGEKVFLECVQDMDHENMFWYRQDPGLGLRLIYFSYDVKMKEKGDIPEGYSVSREKKERFSLILESASTNQTSMYLCASRQAYEQYFGPGTRLTVT.